The clone carrying this T cell receptor beta chain was recorded only once. The sample belongs to a study of blood T cell repertoires in COVID-19. Study details: Sites in the United States, Italy and Spain provided acute and convalescent COVID-19 samples.

Trimming shortened V by 0 bases and J by 2 bases, and 9 bases separated the two germline ends. The CDR3 runs 15 residues. Germline lookup yields CDR1 SGHRS and CDR2 YFSETQ. Repertoires were generated with immunoSEQ multiplex PCR, while TCRdb's copy carries only in-frame clones and drops some. The sample holds 250,000 to 350,000 clones, 89% seen once. The chain joins TRBV5-1 to TRBJ1-3; possible D gene TRBD1, 5 bases. Sample: peripheral blood. This clonotype was obtained from a woman in her fifties or sixties with acute or convalescent COVID-19. The CDR3 reads CASSLGTTTGNTIYF. The CDR3 DNA is TGCGCCAGCAGCTTGGGGACAACTACTGGAAACACCATATATTTT. The full variable domain, in which reference TRBV5-1 and TRBJ1-3 provide the parts outside the CDR3, is KAGVTQTPRYLIKTRGQQVTLSCSPISGHRSVSWYQQTPGQGLQFLFEYFSETQRNKGNFPGRFSGRQFSNSRSEMNVSTLELGDSALYLCASSLGTTTGNTIYFGEGSWLTVV.